Sequencing of this TCR beta chain was carried out in a study of T cell responses to AZD1222 COVID-19 vaccine. V lost 5 bases, J lost 3 bases, and 13 bases lay in between. This CDR3 spans 14 amino acids. In germline, CDR1 is LNHDA, CDR2 SQIVND (reference sequence). Here immunoSEQ multiplex PCR was the method, and the copy in TCRdb shows in-frame clones only, minus some. Altogether 95,000 to 120,000 clones are present, approximately 89% being singletons, with the ten largest covering 3% to 3.5%. Study-wide results and caveats: Donors, mostly white British, included more females; clonal diversity was possibly underestimated. With dominance at 160-218 and 743-854, vaccine-associated CD4 TCRs spanned spike.

Worth noting for this clone: Its matching antigen is unknown.

Source: peripheral blood, taken on day 0 of MenACWY control vaccination. This receptor was obtained from an adult in good health. The chain recombines TRBV19 with TRBJ1-2; D remains unclear. CDR3 nucleotides: TGTGCCAGTAGTGTTCCGTCTGGGTACTATGGCTACACCTTC. Residues: CASSVPSGYYGYTF.